Described below is a single TCR beta chain sequence and its context. Its target is not known. A read error may account for a junction end that differs from germline. The sample comes from a study of blood T cells in healthy people across ages. General observations from the study: As naive T cell percentage varied, TCR beta diversity correlated strongly with it.

The germline V gene encodes CDR1 SNHLY and CDR2 FYNNEI. The CDR3 runs 12 residues. A second roughly 6 to 12 cycle PCR used barcoded and J-beta primers. Each cDNA molecule was tagged by a template-switch adaptor that had 12 random nucleotides. Using its own MiXCR run on the 5' RACE reads, TCRdb lists one record per CDR3 protein. This sample has 750,000 to 950,000 distinct CDR3 sequences; around 25% occur once, and the top ten carry 3%. The same sample was also studied in work on T cells of mothers and their children. As that report states: The yield was over 9 million TCR beta CDR3 reads from each mother and approximately 3.1 million from each child.

Sequences were obtained from blood. The TCR sequence derives from a boy aged 5-17 years in good health. The V and J genes are TRBV2 and TRBJ1-6; no reliable D call. CDR3 loop: CASSEVRSYRDF. The CDR3 bases are TGTGCCAGCAGTGAAGTGAGATCGTACCGGGACTTT.